The 9 T cell receptor beta chains given below trace back to one sample, sequenced in a study of monozygotic twins with cystic fibrosis. Some clones are missing from TCRdb's copy, which holds only in-frame ones; the method was immunoSEQ multiplex PCR. The sample has approximately 17,000 clones; approximately 96% are singletons. The sequencing input was blood. The receptors shown here come from a girl aged 2-15 years with cystic fibrosis.

This rearrangement joins TRBV30 to TRBJ1-1, with a tentative D call TRBD1 (5 bases). The CDR3 has 15 amino acids. V was clipped by 2 bases and J by 7 bases, with 20 bases between them. CDR1 and CDR2 (germline): GTSNPN, SVGIG (reference sequence). The CDR3 nucleotides are TGTGCCTGGAGTACCCCTACCGGGGCGGTCGGTGAAGCTTTCTTT. Its translation is CAWSTPTGAVGEAFF.

This chain connects TRBV6-6 to TRBJ2-7; TRBD1 or TRBD2 may be the D gene (5 bases each). The CDR3 runs to 14 residues. Germline-derived CDR1 and CDR2 are MNHNY and SVGAGI (reference sequence). V was trimmed by 6 bases and J by 3 bases, leaving 15 bases between them. The CDR3 reads CASRPGTGNYEQYF. As DNA, the CDR3 is TGTGCCAGCAGGCCTGGGACGGGGAACTACGAGCAGTACTTC.

This rearrangement joins TRBV6-5 to TRBJ1-3, with a possible D match to TRBD1 (6 bases). This CDR3 has 14 amino acids. Germline assignment: CDR1 MNHEY and CDR2 SVGAGI. V was shortened by 2 bases and J by 4 bases, with 9 bases between the two germline ends. For the CDR3, the DNA is TGTGCCAGCAGTTACGGACAGTTCGGAAACACCATATATTTT. As protein: CASSYGQFGNTIYF.

The chain couples TRBV5-4 to TRBJ2-7; D possibly corresponds to TRBD2 (6 bases). This CDR3 is built from 15 residues. Trimming stripped 4 bases from V and 6 bases from J, with 20 bases between. Per germline, CDR1 SGHNT and CDR2 YYREEE (reference sequence). The CDR3 sequence is CASSVPTSYGLEQYF. The DNA for the CDR3 is TGTGCCAGCAGCGTGCCGACTAGTTACGGCCTCGAGCAGTACTTC.

The rearrangement links TRBV6-1 to TRBJ1-3; D perhaps matches TRBD1 (5 bases). CDR3 size: 16 residues. V gave up 3 bases and J gave up 0 bases, with 12 bases separating them. The germline V gene encodes CDR1 MNHNS and CDR2 SASEGT. The CDR3 DNA is TGTGCCAGCAGTGACCCGGGACTGTCCTCTGGAAACACCATATATTTT. Protein product: CASSDPGLSSGNTIYF.

V is TRBV15 and J is TRBJ2-1; either TRBD1 or TRBD2 may supply D (5 bases each). V shed 0 bases and J shed 7 bases, with 16 bases lying between them. The CDR3 length is 16 residues. Germline values: CDR1 LNHNV, CDR2 YYDKDF (reference sequence). CDR3 loop: CATSRDMTGLWNEQFF. The CDR3 coding sequence is TGTGCCACCAGCAGAGATATGACGGGGCTTTGGAATGAGCAGTTCTTC.

The gene calls are TRBV6-6 and TRBJ1-1; D possibly corresponds to TRBD1 (6 bases). The CDR3 totals 13 residues. Germline CDR1 MNHNY, CDR2 SVGAGI (reference sequence). V was trimmed by 5 bases and J by 7 bases, leaving 14 bases between them. As DNA, the CDR3 is TGTGCCAGCAGTCCTCGGACAGTTGGTGAAGCTTTCTTT. This translates into CASSPRTVGEAFF.

This clone was detected once. The rearrangement links TRBV6-5 to TRBJ1-2; TRBD1 matches at 9 bases. Looked up from germline, CDR1 is MNHEY and CDR2 is SVGAGI. V was pared by 5 bases and J by 6 bases, with 4 bases of the junction left unmatched. The CDR3 covers 13 residues. The DNA for the CDR3 is TGTGCCAGCAGTATGGACAGGGGTAATGGCTACACCTTC. As protein: CASSMDRGNGYTF.

The V gene is TRBV6-5, the J gene TRBJ1-2; D is uncertain. The CDR3 loop spans 14 amino acids. Germline V gives CDR1 MNHEY, CDR2 SVGAGI. With 5 bases removed from V and 3 bases from J, the gap between germline ends came to 13 bases. In DNA form, the CDR3 reads TGTGCCAGCAGTCACCGCCGGGAGGACTATGGCTACACCTTC. As protein: CASSHRREDYGYTF.